This TCR beta chain was sequenced during a study of cytomegalovirus exposure and HLA in healthy donors. J gave up 0 bases and V 3 bases, and 17 bases lay outside the gene matches. CDR3 length: 20 amino acids. Germline V gene data show CDR1 as SGDLS and CDR2 as YYNGEE. Healthy bone marrow donors made up the donors. On this clone itself: Its antigen remains unidentified.

Study outcomes and limitations: Presence/absence analysis assumed near-uniform sequencing depth across donors. A later analysis revealed that TCR association rates differed between HLA loci, peaking at DRB1 and bottoming out at HLA-C. A prior analysis recorded that most TCR beta V segments were productive about 90% or about 30% of the time.

The PCR made use of 60 Vbeta and 13 Jbeta primers. Using immunoSEQ multiplex PCR, the repertoire was profiled, and TCRdb retains in-frame clones only, with some absent. The data contain about 140,000 clones, about four fifths of them singletons. Sequences were obtained from PBMCs. This TCR came from a man aged 40-55 years in good health and CMV-seropositive. The chain carries TRBV9 and TRBJ2-4; TRBD1 matches at 8 bases. The CDR3 loop reads CASSGGPLVGQGAAKNIQYF. The CDR3 DNA reads TGTGCCAGCAGCGGTGGGCCCCTCGTTGGACAGGGCGCAGCCAAAAACATTCAGTACTTC.